This is a list of T cell receptor beta chains from one sample in a study of CD8+CD57+ T cells in acquired aplastic anemia. TCRdb fed the reads into MiXCR, producing one record per CDR3 protein. Of 220,000 or so distinct CDR3 sequences detected, 65% appear once; the ten largest clones hold 58%. The specimen was sorted CD4+, CD8+, or CD8+CD57+ T cells (not recorded which) from PBMCs. All receptors derive from a human donor with aplastic anemia. CDR3s include the opening cysteine and the closing phenylalanine or tryptophan. Each record gives: V gene, D gene, clone size, J gene, CDR3 DNA, CDR3 protein. The D gene is left open where the match is weak. Part of the rows lack a size; the others show once, few, many or a class for expanded clones.

TRBV4-2	NA	NA	TRBJ1-4	TGTGCCAGCAGCCAAGCCCTTGGGGGACTGTTTTTT	CASSQALGGLFF
TRBV7-9	NA	NA	TRBJ1-3	TGTGCCAGCAGCCCAACAGTCGGGTACGGAGACACCATATATTTT	CASSPTVGYGDTIYF
TRBV10-3	NA	once	TRBJ1-1	TGTGCCATCGGACAGAGGGGACACACTGAAGCTTTCTTT	CAIGQRGHTEAFF
TRBV19	NA	few	TRBJ1-2	TGTGCCAGTAGTCCAATGGGGGGAGGCTACACCTTC	CASSPMGGGYTF
TRBV24-1	NA	NA	TRBJ2-3	TGTGCCACCAGTGAACATACAGGGTACTCAGATACGCAGTATTTT	CATSEHTGYSDTQYF
TRBV24-1	NA	NA	TRBJ2-7	TGTGCCACCAGTTATTCCTCGGGGCGCTACGAGCAGTACTTC	CATSYSSGRYEQYF
TRBV5-4	TRBD2	NA	TRBJ2-5	TGTGCCAGCAGCTCTGGCGGGAGGAGGGTTAGTGAGGCCCAGTACTTC	CASSSGGRRVSEAQYF
TRBV7-9	TRBD1	NA	TRBJ2-7	TGTGCCAGCAGCCCAGTACAGGGGGGCGCGGACGAGCAGTACTTC	CASSPVQGGADEQYF
TRBV7-9	TRBD1	NA	TRBJ1-1	TGTGCCACACAGGGGGACACTGAAGCTTTCTTT	CATQGDTEAFF
TRBV7-2	TRBD2	NA	TRBJ2-1	TGTGCCAGCAGCCCACGGGGCGGGGGGCGCAATGAGCAGTTCTTC	CASSPRGGGRNEQFF
TRBV19	TRBD2	once	TRBJ2-3	TGTGCCAGTAGTATAGGGGGAGCGGGGACCAGCACAGATACGCAGTATTTT	CASSIGGAGTSTDTQYF
TRBV12-3/TRBV12-4	NA	NA	TRBJ1-6	TGTGCCAGCAGTTTAATGGTTTCTCATAATTCACCCCTCCACTTT	CASSLMVSHNSPLHF
TRBV2	NA	many	TRBJ1-6	TGTGCCAGCAGTGAAGGTGACTCAAAGAGTTGGGGATATTCACCCCTCCACTTT	CASSEGDSKSWGYSPLHF
TRBV15	NA	NA	TRBJ1-2	TGTGCCACCAGCAGAGATAGCGGGGTCTCCTATGGCTACACCTTC	CATSRDSGVSYGYTF
TRBV5-1	TRBD1	NA	TRBJ1-2	TGCGCCAGCAGCTGGCCAGGGGGGGACTATGGCTACACCTTC	CASSWPGGDYGYTF
TRBV12-3/TRBV12-4	NA	NA	TRBJ1-6	TGTGCCAGCTCAGGGCAGGCGGGCTCCTATAATTCACCCCTCCACTTT	CASSGQAGSYNSPLHF
TRBV12-3/TRBV12-4	NA	NA	TRBJ2-7	TGTGCCAGCAGGCCGTCGGGGTACGAGCAGTACTTC	CASRPSGYEQYF
TRBV4-1	NA	once	TRBJ2-7	TGCGCCAGCAGCCAAGATCTCCGGGGGACCTACGAGCAGTACTTC	CASSQDLRGTYEQYF
TRBV7-2	NA	many	TRBJ2-7	TGTGCCAGCAGGATTAGTGGGGGCAGCGAGCAGTACTTC	CASRISGGSEQYF
TRBV5-1	TRBD2	NA	TRBJ2-7	TGCGCCAGCAGCTTGGTCACTAGCGGTATCTCCTACGAGCAGTACTTC	CASSLVTSGISYEQYF
TRBV2	TRBD1	NA	TRBJ2-5	TGTGCCACCGGGACAGGGGCCAGCGGGCAAGAGACCCAGTACTTC	CATGTGASGQETQYF
TRBV7-8	NA	NA	TRBJ1-1	TGTGCCAGCAGCTTAGTCCTACTTGAAGCTTTCTTT	CASSLVLLEAFF
TRBV6-5	TRBD2	NA	TRBJ2-2	TGTGCCAGCAGTCGTACCGGGGGGTCGGATGGCGGGGAGCTGTTTTTT	CASSRTGGSDGGELFF
TRBV7-2	TRBD1	NA	TRBJ2-7	TGTGCCAGCAGCCGTGATTCAGGGGGACACTACTACGAGCAGTACTTC	CASSRDSGGHYYEQYF